Listed below are T cell receptor beta chains from one sample, sequenced in a study of blood T cell repertoires in COVID-19. Clones were sequenced by immunoSEQ multiplex PCR, and TCRdb holds only the in-frame ones, with some missing. The sample includes 60,000 to 70,000 clones, 82% seen only once; the top ten take less than 8.5%. Sequencing was carried out using peripheral blood. These receptors were obtained from a man aged 55 to 69 with acute or convalescent COVID-19. Each CDR3 is given with its conserved first and last residue. The D gene is left open where the match is weak. Clone sizes are given selectively: once, few, many, or a class where the clone is expanded.

clone size | J gene | V gene | CDR3 length | D gene | CDR3 protein | CDR3 DNA
once | TRBJ1-5 | TRBV18 | 14 | TRBD1 | CASSPTGGNQPQHF | TGTGCCAGCTCACCAACAGGGGGAAATCAGCCCCAGCATTTT
. | TRBJ2-3 | TRBV7-2 | 15 | . | CASSLRLVGSDTQYF | TGTGCCAGCAGCCTTAGACTAGTCGGTTCAGATACGCAGTATTTT
once | TRBJ2-2 | TRBV6-5 | 14 | . | CASSYSMESGELFF | TGTGCCAGCAGTTACTCGATGGAGTCAGGGGAGCTGTTTTTT
. | TRBJ2-2 | TRBV6-2/TRBV6-3 | 15 | TRBD2 | CASSKAGRNTGELFF | TGTGCCAGCAGCAAAGCGGGGAGGAACACCGGGGAGCTGTTTTTT
. | TRBJ1-1 | TRBV30 | 12 | . | CAWRGGTTEAFF | TGTGCCTGGAGGGGGGGGACCACTGAAGCTTTCTTT
medium-sized | TRBJ2-2 | TRBV6-5 | 12 | . | CASKKEIGELFF | TGTGCCAGCAAGAAGGAGATCGGGGAGCTGTTTTTT
. | TRBJ1-2 | TRBV11-2 | 14 | . | CASSKSQGFDGYTF | TGTGCCAGCAGCAAATCGCAGGGTTTTGATGGCTACACCTTC
. | TRBJ1-5 | TRBV7-2 | 15 | TRBD1 | CASSLELGQTKPQHF | TGTGCCAGCAGCCTCGAACTGGGACAGACTAAGCCCCAGCATTTT
. | TRBJ2-7 | TRBV6-5 | 15 | TRBD1 | CASSLGTGGSYEQYF | TGTGCCAGCAGCCTTGGGACAGGCGGCTCCTACGAGCAGTACTTC
. | TRBJ1-2 | TRBV4-3 | 19 | TRBD1 | CASSQDKVFTGGQDYGYTF | TGCGCCAGCAGCCAAGATAAGGTGTTTACAGGGGGCCAGGACTATGGCTACACCTTC
few | TRBJ1-1 | TRBV15 | 16 | . | CATSPPGIRLNTEAFF | TGTGCCACCAGCCCCCCAGGGATCAGATTGAACACTGAAGCTTTCTTT
. | TRBJ1-5 | TRBV2 | 19 | TRBD1 | CASSEAGTGLFTGNQPQHF | TGTGCCAGCAGTGAAGCCGGGACAGGGCTTTTTACTGGCAATCAGCCCCAGCATTTT
. | TRBJ1-1 | TRBV6-5 | 15 | . | CASDTRGKLATEAFF | TGTGCCAGCGATACAAGAGGCAAATTGGCCACTGAAGCTTTCTTT